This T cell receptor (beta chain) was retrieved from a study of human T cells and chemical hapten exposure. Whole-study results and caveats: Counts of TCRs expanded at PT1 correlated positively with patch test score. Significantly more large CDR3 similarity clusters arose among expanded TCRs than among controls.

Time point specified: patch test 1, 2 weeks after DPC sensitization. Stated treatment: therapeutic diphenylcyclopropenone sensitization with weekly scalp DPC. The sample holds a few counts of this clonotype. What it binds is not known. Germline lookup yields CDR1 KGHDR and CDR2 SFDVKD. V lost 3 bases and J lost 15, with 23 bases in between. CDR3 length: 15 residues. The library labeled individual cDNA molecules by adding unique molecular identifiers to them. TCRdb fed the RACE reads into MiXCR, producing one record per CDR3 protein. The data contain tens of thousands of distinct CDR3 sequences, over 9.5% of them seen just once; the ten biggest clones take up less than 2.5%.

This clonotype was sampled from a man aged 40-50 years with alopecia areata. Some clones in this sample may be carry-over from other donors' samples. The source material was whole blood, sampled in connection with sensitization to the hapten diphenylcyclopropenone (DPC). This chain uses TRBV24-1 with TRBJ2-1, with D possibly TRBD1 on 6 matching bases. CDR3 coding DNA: TGTGCCACCAGTGATGAGGACAGCCACGCTCCTTGGCCGTTCTTC. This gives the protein CATSDEDSHAPWPFF.